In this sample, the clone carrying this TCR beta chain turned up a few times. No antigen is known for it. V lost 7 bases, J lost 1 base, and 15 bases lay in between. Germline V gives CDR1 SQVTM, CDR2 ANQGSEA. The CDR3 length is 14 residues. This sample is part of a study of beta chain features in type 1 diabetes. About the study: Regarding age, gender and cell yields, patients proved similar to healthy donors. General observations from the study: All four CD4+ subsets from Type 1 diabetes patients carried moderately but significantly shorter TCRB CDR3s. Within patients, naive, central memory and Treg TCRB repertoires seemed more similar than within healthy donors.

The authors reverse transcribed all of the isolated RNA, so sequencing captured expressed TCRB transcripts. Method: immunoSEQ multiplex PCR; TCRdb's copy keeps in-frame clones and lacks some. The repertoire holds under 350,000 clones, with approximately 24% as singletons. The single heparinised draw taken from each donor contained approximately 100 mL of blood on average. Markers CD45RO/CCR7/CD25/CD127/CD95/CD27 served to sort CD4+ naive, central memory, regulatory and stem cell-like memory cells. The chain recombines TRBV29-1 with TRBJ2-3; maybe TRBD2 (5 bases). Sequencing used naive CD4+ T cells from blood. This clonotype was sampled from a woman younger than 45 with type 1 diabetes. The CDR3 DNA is TGCAGCGCTGGACTCCGTCTTCGCACAGATACGCAGTATTTT. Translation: CSAGLRLRTDTQYF.